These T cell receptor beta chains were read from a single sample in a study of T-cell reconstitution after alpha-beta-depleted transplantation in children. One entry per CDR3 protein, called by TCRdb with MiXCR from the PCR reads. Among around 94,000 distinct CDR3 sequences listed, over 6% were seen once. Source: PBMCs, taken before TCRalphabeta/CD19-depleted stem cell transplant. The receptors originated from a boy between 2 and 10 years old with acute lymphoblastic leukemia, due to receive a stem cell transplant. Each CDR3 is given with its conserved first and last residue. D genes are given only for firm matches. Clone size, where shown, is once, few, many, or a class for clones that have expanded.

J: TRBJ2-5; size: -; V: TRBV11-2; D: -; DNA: TGTGCCAGCAGCCCGATGGGGGTAGAGACCCAGTACTTC; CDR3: CASSPMGVETQYF
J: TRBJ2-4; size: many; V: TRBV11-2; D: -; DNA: TGTGCCAGCAGCTTAGTATCCGTAGCGGATGTAGCCAAAAACATTCAGTACTTC; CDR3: CASSLVSVADVAKNIQYF
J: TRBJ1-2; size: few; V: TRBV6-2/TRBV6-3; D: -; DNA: TGTGCCAGCAGTTACTCCAACTATGGCTACACCTTC; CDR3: CASSYSNYGYTF
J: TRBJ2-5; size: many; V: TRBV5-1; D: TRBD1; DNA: TGCGCCAGCAGCGTACCGACAGGGTCAGGGACCCAGTACTTC; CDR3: CASSVPTGSGTQYF
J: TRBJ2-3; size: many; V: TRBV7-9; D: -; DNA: TGTGCCAGCAGCTTAGGGCCAGATACGCAGTATTTT; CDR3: CASSLGPDTQYF
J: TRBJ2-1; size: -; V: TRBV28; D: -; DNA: TGTGCCAGCAGTTTGTCGCTAGGCGTCCAGGATGAGCAGTTCTTC; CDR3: CASSLSLGVQDEQFF
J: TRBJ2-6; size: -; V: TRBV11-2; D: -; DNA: TGTGCCAGCAGACACCACGCAGGACAGTCCTTAGCTGGGGCCAACGTCCTGACTTTC; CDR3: CASRHHAGQSLAGANVLTF
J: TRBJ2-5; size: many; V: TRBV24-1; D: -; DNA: TGTGCCACCAGTGGACTCCTTTGGACTTATCGGAAGACCCAGTACTTC; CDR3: CATSGLLWTYRKTQYF
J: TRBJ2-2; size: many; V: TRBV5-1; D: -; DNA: TGCGCCAGCAGCTTGGAGTCAGCCGGGGAGCTGTTTTTT; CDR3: CASSLESAGELFF
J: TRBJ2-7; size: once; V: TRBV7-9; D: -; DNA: TGTGCCAGCAGCTTAGCGGCGGTCTACGAGCGGTACTTC; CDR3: CASSLAAVYERYF
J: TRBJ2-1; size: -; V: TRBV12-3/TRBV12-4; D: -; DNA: TGTGCCAGCAGTCTCAGGGATCAAAGGTTGGAGCAGTTCTTC; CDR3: CASSLRDQRLEQFF